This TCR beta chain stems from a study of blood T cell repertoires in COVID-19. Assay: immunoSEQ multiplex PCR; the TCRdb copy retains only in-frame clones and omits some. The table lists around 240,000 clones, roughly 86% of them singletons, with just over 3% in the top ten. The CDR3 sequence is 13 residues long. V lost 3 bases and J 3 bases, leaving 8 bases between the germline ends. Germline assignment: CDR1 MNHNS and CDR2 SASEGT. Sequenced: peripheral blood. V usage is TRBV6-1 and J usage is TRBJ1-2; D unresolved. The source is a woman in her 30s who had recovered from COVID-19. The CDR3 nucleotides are TGTGCCAGCAGTGATCAGCGGTACTATGGCTACACCTTC. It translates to CASSDQRYYGYTF.